This T cell receptor (beta chain) was identified in a study of blood T cell repertoires in COVID-19. The wider study: PBMCs, B-cell-depleted T cells, or T cells were the source of the cDNA or gDNA that made up the material.

Study processing details: Reference gene primer amplification in the assay estimated nucleated cell counts. TCRdb's table, derived via immunoSEQ multiplex PCR, lists solely in-frame clones and lacks some. That table gives V, J and clone size, and the DNA gave D and trimming. The data contain 150,000 or so clones, approximately 86% of them singletons. V was pared by 3 bases and J by 6 bases, with 11 bases between. This CDR3 has 13 amino acids. Germline V gene sequence: CDR1 LNHDA, CDR2 SQIVND (reference sequence). V gene TRBV19 combines with J gene TRBJ1-2; tentative D call: TRBD1 (5 bases). This TCR was recovered from a woman in her thirties or forties who had been exposed to COVID-19. Sequenced sample: PBMCs or T cells enriched from blood (not recorded which). The CDR3 protein is CASSIRGGDGYTF. The CDR3 DNA reads TGTGCCAGTAGTATTAGGGGCGGCGATGGCTACACCTTC. Filled out from reference TRBV19 and TRBJ1-2, the complete variable domain reads DGGITQSPKYLFRKEGQNVTLSCEQNLNHDAMYWYRQDPGQGLRLIYYSQIVNDFQKGDIAEGYSVSREKKESFPLTVTSAQKNPTAFYLCASSIRGGDGYTFGSGTRLTVV.